This TCR beta chain comes out of a study of blood T cells in healthy people across ages. The CDR3 consists of 15 residues. In germline, CDR1 is ENHRY, CDR2 SYGVKD. V lost 3 bases, J lost 5 bases, and 5 bases stayed unmatched. This clonotype was seen a handful of times. Using a J-beta primer mix together with a sample-barcoded 5' primer, a second PCR was run for roughly 6 to 12 cycles. TCRdb called the 5' RACE reads again in MiXCR, with one record for every CDR3 protein. The repertoire holds 1.5 million to 2 million distinct CDR3 sequences, with roughly 27% as singletons. This clonotype originated in a woman aged 30 to 39 in good health. The V call is TRBV10-3, the J call TRBJ2-1; 9 nucleotides agree with TRBD1. Sequencing input: blood. This chain's CDR3 is CAISDLQGADNEQFF. Here the CDR3 DNA reads TGTGCCATCAGTGACTTACAGGGGGCCGACAATGAGCAGTTCTTC.